These 32 T cell receptor beta chains were sequenced from one sample in a study of blood T cell repertoires in COVID-19. Clones were read by immunoSEQ multiplex PCR, and TCRdb kept only the in-frame ones, dropping some. The top ten clones hold about 7% of a sample with over 150,000 clones, around 80% of them seen once. Sequencing was done on a sample of peripheral blood. The receptors derive from a woman aged 40 to 55 with COVID-19, enrolled during active disease.

The chain employs TRBV29-1 and TRBJ2-3, with a possible D match to TRBD1 (6 bases). In germline, CDR1 is SQVTM, CDR2 ANQGSEA. This CDR3 is built from 13 residues. V shed 7 bases and J shed 2 bases, with 13 bases lying between them. The CDR3 region is CSGRGSPTDTQYF. DNA for the CDR3: TGCAGCGGCAGGGGTTCGCCCACAGATACGCAGTATTTT.

This clone has only a few counts. This chain joins TRBV18 and TRBJ2-2; 12 positions agree with TRBD2. Trimming at V came to 5 bases and at J to 7 bases, leaving 2 bases not matched to a gene. The CDR3 is 14 amino acids. From germline, CDR1 is KGHSH and CDR2 LQKENI. CDR3 nucleotides: TGTGCCAGCTCAAAGACTAGCGGGGGCGGGGAGCTGTTTTTT. Encoded protein: CASSKTSGGGELFF.

V gene TRBV5-4 combines with J gene TRBJ2-2; 9 nucleotides agree with TRBD1. The CDR3 has 15 residues. The ends lost 4 bases at V and 7 bases at J; junction bases unmatched: 8. Germline V CDR1 and CDR2: SGHNT, YYREEE (reference sequence). CDR3 coding DNA: TGTGCCAGCAGCCCGCGGGACAGGGTGGGCGGGGAGCTGTTTTTT. Amino acids: CASSPRDRVGGELFF.

The rearrangement uses TRBV5-4 and TRBJ2-6; 8 nucleotides agree with TRBD1. CDR1 and CDR2 from the germline V gene are SGHNT and YYREEE (reference sequence). The CDR3 length is 20 residues. After removal of 0 bases from V and 3 bases from J, the junction contained 14 bases not matched to a gene. This chain's CDR3 is CASSLVVPGGLGGGANVLTF. As DNA, the CDR3 is TGTGCCAGCAGCTTGGTAGTCCCAGGGGGCTTGGGTGGTGGGGCCAACGTCCTGACTTTC.

The chain is built from TRBV6-5 and TRBJ2-1; TRBD1 aligns across 7 bases. Unmatched junction bases numbered 11, after V lost 6 bases and J lost 9 bases. The CDR3 has 14 residues. The germline V gene has CDR1 MNHEY and CDR2 SVGAGI. DNA of the CDR3: TGTGCCAGCAGCGCTGACAGGGAAACGGGTGAGCAGTTCTTC. Residues: CASSADRETGEQFF.

The chain employs TRBV9 and TRBJ1-2; D gene uncertain. V lost 4 bases, J lost 8 bases, and 9 bases lay in between. From germline, CDR1 is SGDLS and CDR2 YYNGEE. The CDR3 extends over 11 amino acids. CDR3 protein: CASSPSRGYTF. CDR3 sequence (DNA): TGTGCCAGCAGCCCATCACGGGGCTACACCTTC.

This clone has a handful of counts. The CDR3 reads CSASRQGNEQFF. CDR3 nucleotide sequence: TGCAGTGCTAGTAGGCAGGGAAATGAGCAGTTCTTC. This chain joins TRBV20-1 and TRBJ2-1, with D possibly TRBD1 on 5 matching bases. From germline, CDR1 is DFQATT and CDR2 SNEGSKA (reference sequence). Trimming left V 3 bases short and J 7 bases short, with 10 bases between. The CDR3 loop spans 12 amino acids.

The chain has TRBV3-1 (or the pseudogene TRBV3-2) and TRBJ1-6; 8 bases are a match to TRBD1. With 1 base clipped from V and 2 bases from J, the junction kept 4 bases outside the gene matches. The CDR3 length is 17 residues. Germline V CDR1 and CDR2: LGHDT, YNNKEL (reference sequence). This chain's CDR3 is CASSQGRTGTYNSPLHF. CDR3 sequence (DNA): TGTGCCAGCAGCCAAGGAAGGACAGGGACCTATAATTCACCCCTCCACTTT.

The rearrangement uses TRBV7-3 and TRBJ2-1; TRBD2 agrees at 14 bases. The CDR3 contains 18 residues. The germline V gene has CDR1 SGHTA and CDR2 FQGTGA. J lost 5 bases, V lost 2 bases, and 8 bases had no gene match. The DNA for the CDR3 is TGTGCCAGCAGCTTAGGAAGACTAGCGGGAGGGCCCCACAATGAGCAGTTCTTC. This encodes CASSLGRLAGGPHNEQFF.

The gene calls are TRBV29-1 and TRBJ2-3; TRBD2 agrees at 9 bases. The CDR3 runs 14 residues. The J segment lost 4 bases and the V segment lost 4 bases, leaving 6 bases of the junction unmatched. Per the germline V gene, CDR1 is SQVTM and CDR2 is ANQGSEA. The CDR3 region is CSVGGTSRADTQYF. In DNA form, the CDR3 reads TGCAGCGTTGGTGGGACTAGCCGGGCAGATACGCAGTATTTT.

This sequence joins TRBV28 and TRBJ1-3; 8 bases map to TRBD1. CDR1 and CDR2 from the germline V gene are MDHEN and SYDVKM. The CDR3 consists of 14 residues. The junction had 5 bases not matched to a gene; V was cut back by 6 bases and J by 4 bases. In DNA form, the CDR3 reads TGTGCCAGCAGGCTACAGGGGGGCGGAAACACCATATATTTT. Its protein is CASRLQGGGNTIYF. Full variable domain (missing parts from reference TRBV28 and TRBJ1-3): DVKVTQSSRYLVKRTGEKVFLECVQDMDHENMFWYRQDPGLGLRLIYFSYDVKMKEKGDIPEGYSVSREKKERFSLILESASTNQTSMYLCASRLQGGGNTIYFGEGSWLTVV.

The chain employs TRBV3-1 (or the pseudogene TRBV3-2) and TRBJ2-5, with 10 positions matching TRBD1. Losses at the gene ends were 6 bases for V and 5 bases for J; bases not matched to a gene: 3. Germline assignment: CDR1 LGHDT and CDR2 YNNKEL (reference sequence). The length of the CDR3 is 13 residues. For the CDR3, the DNA is TGTGCCAGCAGTTGGACAGGGGGGGAGACCCAGTACTTC. Its protein product is CASSWTGGETQYF.

The chain links TRBV5-1 to TRBJ1-6; D is possibly TRBD1 (6 bases). V was clipped by 5 bases and J by 7 bases, with 22 bases between them. CDR3 size: 17 residues. Per the germline V gene, CDR1 is SGHRS and CDR2 is YFSETQ. CDR3 region: CASSFLRTARLNSPLHF. The DNA for the CDR3 is TGCGCCAGCAGTTTCTTACGGACAGCCCGTTTAAATTCACCCCTCCACTTT.

V and J are TRBV4-2 and TRBJ2-3; 7 positions agree with TRBD2. The junction had 16 bases not matched to a gene; V was cut back by 5 bases and J by 5 bases. Germline-derived CDR1 and CDR2 are LGHNA and YNFKEQ. The CDR3 has 17 residues. The chain's CDR3 is CASSKTISGTYEDTQYF. CDR3 nucleotide sequence: TGTGCCAGCAGCAAAACGATCAGCGGGACCTACGAAGATACGCAGTATTTT.

This chain joins TRBV9 and TRBJ1-2; possible D gene TRBD1, 6 bases. Per germline, CDR1 SGDLS and CDR2 YYNGEE. This CDR3 is built from 13 residues. Trimming removed 3 bases from V and 7 bases from J, with 13 bases in between. The CDR3 loop reads CASSARGGGGYTF. The CDR3 DNA reads as TGTGCCAGCAGCGCCAGGGGTGGTGGTGGCTACACCTTC. Together with reference TRBV9 and TRBJ1-2, the CDR3 gives the full variable domain: DSGVTQTPKHLITATGQRVTLRCSPRSGDLSVYWYQQSLDQGLQFLIQYYNGEERAKGNILERFSAQQFPDLHSELNLSSLELGDSALYFCASSARGGGGYTFGSGTRLTVV.

The chain has TRBV4-2 and TRBJ1-1, with D hard to call. The CDR3 is 14 residues long. V shed 2 bases and J shed 1 base, with 8 bases lying between them. The V gene's germline CDR1 is LGHNA and CDR2 YNFKEQ. DNA for the CDR3: TGTGCCAGCAGCCAATTGCCCAGGAACACTGAAGCTTTCTTT. As protein: CASSQLPRNTEAFF.

The rearrangement joins TRBV14 to TRBJ2-7, with 7 positions matching TRBD2. The CDR3 runs to 15 residues. Germline lookup yields CDR1 SGHDN and CDR2 FVKESK. V dropped 1 base and J dropped 6; count of bases not matched to a gene: 9. CDR3 coding DNA: TGTGCCAGCAGCCAAGTATTCGGGACTAAAGGCGAGCAGTACTTC. This encodes CASSQVFGTKGEQYF.

This clone was seen more than once but under ten times. The chain joins TRBV7-8 to TRBJ1-4; D remains ambiguous. V shed 1 base and J shed 4 bases, with 7 bases lying between them. CDR3 size: 14 residues. Germline V gene lookup returns CDR1 SGHVS and CDR2 FQNEAQ. CDR3 loop: CASSLDSLNEKLFF. In nucleotides, the CDR3 is TGTGCCAGCAGCTTAGACAGCCTTAATGAAAAACTGTTTTTT.

This chain connects TRBV9 to TRBJ2-5, with 7 bases fitting TRBD1. CDR1 SGDLS and CDR2 YYNGEE come from the germline V gene. Trimming took 3 bases from V and 2 from J; bases not matched to a gene: 7. There are 15 residues in the CDR3. Here the CDR3 reads CASSAPTGPQETQYF. CDR3 DNA: TGTGCCAGCAGCGCCCCGACAGGGCCTCAAGAGACCCAGTACTTC.

This chain uses TRBV6-5 with TRBJ2-7; maybe TRBD1 (5 bases). The germline CDR1 and CDR2 sequences are MNHEY and SVGAGI. Trimming pared 6 bases from V and 6 bases from J, leaving 12 bases between. The CDR3 runs 12 residues. The CDR3 nucleotides read TGTGCCAGCAGCGGGTTAACAGGCGAGCAGTACTTC. Its translation is CASSGLTGEQYF.

The chain employs TRBV28 and TRBJ1-1; no firm D call. This CDR3 is built from 16 residues. V lost 1 base and J lost 4, with 16 bases in between. Germline CDR1 and CDR2: MDHEN and SYDVKM. CDR3 sequence reads: CASSLYAGVRSTEAFF. CDR3 nucleotides: TGTGCCAGCAGTTTATACGCCGGGGTAAGGAGCACTGAAGCTTTCTTT.

The V call is TRBV18, the J call TRBJ2-3; 9 nucleotides match TRBD1. Germline V gene data show CDR1 as KGHSH and CDR2 as LQKENI. The ends lost 1 base at V and 5 bases at J; junction bases unmatched: 7. The length of the CDR3 is 16 residues. The CDR3 loop reads CASSPQGQGVIDTQYF. CDR3 coding DNA: TGTGCCAGCTCACCACAGGGACAGGGTGTCATAGATACGCAGTATTTT.

The chain uses TRBV6-1 and TRBJ1-1; 9 bases are shared with TRBD1. The CDR3 covers 16 residues. V was clipped by 0 bases and J by 6 bases; unmatched bases: 8. The germline CDR1 and CDR2 sequences are MNHNS and SASEGT. CDR3 coding DNA: TGTGCCAGCAGTGAAGCAAGGACAGGGGCCCTCGCTGAAGCTTTCTTT. Its translation: CASSEARTGALAEAFF.

This clone occurred a few times. The V and J genes are TRBV5-1 and TRBJ1-2, with 7 bases aligning to TRBD1. The CDR3 consists of 14 residues. Germline V lookup: CDR1 SGHRS, CDR2 YFSETQ. The J segment lost 8 bases and the V segment lost 3 bases, leaving 10 bases of the junction unmatched. Here the CDR3 DNA reads TGCGCCAGCAGCTCCGTTCAGGGGGTTGAGGGCTACACCTTC. Encoded protein: CASSSVQGVEGYTF.

This clone was seen once. The chain combines TRBV6-5 with TRBJ1-6; possibly TRBD1 for D (6 bases). Looked up from germline, CDR1 is MNHEY and CDR2 is SVGAGI. The CDR3 is made up of 15 amino acids. V lost 5 bases to trimming and J lost 10 bases, with 18 bases between them. The CDR3 DNA sequence: TGTGCCAGCAGTCCGGACAGTTCGGGTCCATCACCCCTCCACTTT. It codes for CASSPDSSGPSPLHF.

V gene TRBV5-1 combines with J gene TRBJ2-1; 8 nucleotides agree with TRBD1. Losses at the gene ends were 4 bases for V and 6 bases for J; bases not matched to a gene: 18. Germline CDR1 reads SGHRS; CDR2 reads YFSETQ. The CDR3 is 18 amino acids. DNA of the CDR3: TGCGCCAGCAGCCTAGGACAGGGACTGGGGGGTCTATTCAATGAGCAGTTCTTC. Translation gives CASSLGQGLGGLFNEQFF. Full variable domain (rest looked up from reference TRBV5-1 and TRBJ2-1): KAGVTQTPRYLIKTRGQQVTLSCSPISGHRSVSWYQQTPGQGLQFLFEYFSETQRNKGNFPGRFSGRQFSNSRSEMNVSTLELGDSALYLCASSLGQGLGGLFNEQFFGPGTRLTVL.

This rearrangement joins TRBV4-1 to TRBJ2-7; D unclear. CDR1 and CDR2 (germline): MGHRA, YSYEKL. CDR3 size: 13 residues. Trimming stripped 4 bases from V and 0 bases from J, with 7 bases between. The CDR3 loop reads CASSRVLSYEQYF. For the CDR3, the DNA is TGCGCCAGCAGCCGAGTCCTCTCCTACGAGCAGTACTTC.

The V gene is TRBV19, the J gene TRBJ1-1, with unresolved D. Trimming removed 8 bases from V and 7 bases from J, with 8 bases in between. The CDR3 extends over 10 amino acids. In germline, CDR1 is LNHDA, CDR2 SQIVND (reference sequence). CDR3 protein: CASWANEAFF. For the CDR3, the DNA is TGTGCCAGTTGGGCCAATGAAGCTTTCTTT.

The V gene is TRBV3-1 (or the pseudogene TRBV3-2), the J gene TRBJ2-7; no reliable D call. Germline CDR1 reads LGHDT; CDR2 reads YNNKEL (reference sequence). The CDR3 sequence is 12 residues long. Trimming removed 2 bases at V and 6 bases at J, with 8 bases between. The CDR3 region is CASSQSTSEQYF. CDR3 DNA: TGTGCCAGCAGCCAATCAACTTCCGAGCAGTACTTC.

The chain carries TRBV7-8 and TRBJ1-5; D is perhaps TRBD1 (6 bases). With 1 base removed from V and 10 bases from J, the gap between germline ends came to 14 bases. The CDR3 is 14 residues long. Germline CDR1 reads SGHVS; CDR2 reads FQNEAQ. CDR3 residues: CASSLEGVVSPQHF. CDR3 in DNA: TGTGCCAGCAGCTTAGAGGGGGTGGTGAGTCCCCAGCATTTT.

V usage is TRBV10-3 and J usage is TRBJ1-5; 12 nucleotides match TRBD1. With V trimmed by 4 bases and J by 4 bases, 2 bases remained unmatched. The CDR3 has 15 residues. CDR1 and CDR2 from the germline V gene are ENHRY and SYGVKD. CDR3 DNA sequence: TGTGCCATCAGTGCGGGACAGGGGGCGAATCAGCCCCAGCATTTT. It codes for CAISAGQGANQPQHF.

V gene TRBV5-1 combines with J gene TRBJ1-1; TRBD1 matches at 9 bases. Germline V gene data show CDR1 as SGHRS and CDR2 as YFSETQ. Trimming at V came to 4 bases and at J to 6 bases, leaving 10 bases not matched to a gene. The CDR3 has 15 amino acids. CDR3 residues: CASSRGTGRLPEAFF. DNA of the CDR3: TGCGCCAGCAGCCGAGGGACAGGGCGGTTGCCTGAAGCTTTCTTT.